The text below deals with one TCR beta chain. The CDR3 runs 14 residues. Germline V gene lookup returns CDR1 KGHDR and CDR2 SFDVKD. The V end lost 9 bases, the J end lost 0 bases, and 10 bases lay between the germline ends. Here immunoSEQ multiplex PCR was the method, and the copy in TCRdb shows in-frame clones only, minus some. The sample has over 150,000 clones; approximately 90% are singletons. The source of the sample is a study of blood T cell repertoires in COVID-19. The sequence came from a woman in her thirties who had recovered from COVID-19. The sequenced sample consisted of PBMCs or T cells enriched from blood (not recorded which). V usage is TRBV24-1 and J usage is TRBJ2-2; perhaps TRBD1 as D (7 bases). CDR3 loop: CATGGGTNTGELFF. CDR3 DNA sequence: TGTGCCACCGGAGGGGGCACGAACACCGGGGAGCTGTTTTTT.